This record looks at one TCR beta chain sequence and its context. This entry is derived from a study of blood T cell repertoires in COVID-19. Study context: Spain, Italy and the United States supplied samples that represented acute and convalescent COVID-19. PBMCs, B-cell-depleted T cells, or T cells provided the cDNA or gDNA that made up the material.

Germline-derived CDR1 and CDR2 are SGHAT and FQDESV (reference sequence). This CDR3 is built from 15 residues. The V end lost 5 bases, the J end lost 2 bases, and 13 bases lay between the germline ends. Authors' data handling: Reference gene primer amplification gave nucleated cell count estimates. Sequencing used immunoSEQ multiplex PCR; TCRdb keeps in-frame clones, though not all of them. Clone size and the V and J calls come from that table; the DNA yielded D and trimming. The table includes just over 60,000 clones, about three quarters detected once. The sample was peripheral blood. V is TRBV11-1 and J is TRBJ2-1, with D unclear. The TCR comes from a young man with COVID-19, enrolled during active disease. In DNA form, the CDR3 reads TGTGCCAGCAGCCCATCGTGGGCCACCTACAATGAGCAGTTCTTC. Its translation: CASSPSWATYNEQFF.